A selection of T cell receptor beta chains follows, all from one sample in a study of cytomegalovirus exposure and HLA in healthy donors. Profiling relied on immunoSEQ multiplex PCR, and the TCRdb table lists in-frame clones only, not all of them. This sample yields 75,000 to 90,000 clones, of which under 80% are seen a single time; around 15% belongs to the top ten. Sequencing was done on a sample of PBMCs. These receptors came from a human donor in good health. CDR3s include the opening cysteine and the closing phenylalanine or tryptophan. The order of the fields is V gene, J gene, D gene, CDR3 length, clone size, CDR3 DNA, CDR3 protein. D genes are given only for firm matches. Size values are once, few and many counts, or a class for expanded clones, and some rows have none.

V: TRBV14; J: TRBJ2-6; D: -; length: 15; size: -; DNA: TGTGCCAGCAGCCAAGAGGCTGCTGGGGCCAACGTCCTGACTTTC; CDR3: CASSQEAAGANVLTF
V: TRBV5-1; J: TRBJ2-5; D: -; length: 16; size: -; DNA: TGCGCCAGCAGCTCCCTTACAGGAGTGGTCCAAGAGACCCAGTACTTC; CDR3: CASSSLTGVVQETQYF
V: TRBV5-1; J: TRBJ2-2; D: TRBD2; length: 17; size: -; DNA: TGCGCCAGCAGCTATTCCGGGACTAGCGGGGCAGCCGGGGAGCTGTTTTTT; CDR3: CASSYSGTSGAAGELFF
V: TRBV2; J: TRBJ1-1; D: TRBD1; length: 14; size: few; DNA: TGTGCCAGCACCGGACAGGTTTTGAACACTGAAGCTTTCTTT; CDR3: CASTGQVLNTEAFF
V: TRBV5-4; J: TRBJ2-2; D: TRBD1; length: 14; size: -; DNA: TGTGCCACTCGGGACAGACCAAACACCGGGGAGCTGTTTTTT; CDR3: CATRDRPNTGELFF
V: TRBV6-5; J: TRBJ2-5; D: -; length: 15; size: few; DNA: TGTGCCAGCAGTAACCCGACAGATAGCCAAGAGACCCAGTACTTC; CDR3: CASSNPTDSQETQYF
V: TRBV4-3; J: TRBJ2-3; D: -; length: 16; size: -; DNA: TGCGCCAGCAGCCCTAGAGGCAGTCTTTCCACAGATACGCAGTATTTT; CDR3: CASSPRGSLSTDTQYF
V: TRBV6-1; J: TRBJ1-2; D: -; length: 13; size: -; DNA: TGTGCCAGCAGTGATCAGGAGGGGACGGGCTACACCTTC; CDR3: CASSDQEGTGYTF
V: TRBV6-5; J: TRBJ1-5; D: TRBD1; length: 14; size: -; DNA: TGTGCCAGCAGTTTGACAGGGGGGGATCAGCCCCAGCATTTT; CDR3: CASSLTGGDQPQHF
V: TRBV4-3; J: TRBJ2-5; D: TRBD2; length: 15; size: -; DNA: TGCGCCAGCAGCCAAGGGGGGGGTCCAGGAGAGACCCAGTACTTC; CDR3: CASSQGGGPGETQYF
V: TRBV10-1; J: TRBJ2-5; D: -; length: 14; size: -; DNA: TGCGCCAGCAGTGAAGGACAATTTCAAGAGACCCAGTACTTC; CDR3: CASSEGQFQETQYF
V: TRBV5-5; J: TRBJ2-4; D: -; length: 17; size: -; DNA: TGTGCCAGCAGCTTTTGGCCCCAGGGGTATTGGGTGAACATTCAGTACTTC; CDR3: CASSFWPQGYWVNIQYF
V: TRBV5-7; J: TRBJ2-3; D: -; length: 14; size: -; DNA: TGTGCCAGCAGCTTGGGACATAGAACAGATACGCAGTATTTT; CDR3: CASSLGHRTDTQYF
V: TRBV15; J: TRBJ1-5; D: TRBD1; length: 17; size: -; DNA: TGTGCCACCAGCAGTTGGACAGGGGTCTTGGCAAATCAGCCCCAGCATTTT; CDR3: CATSSWTGVLANQPQHF
V: TRBV4-1; J: TRBJ2-1; D: -; length: 13; size: -; DNA: TGCGCCAGCAGCCAGGGGCTGTACAATGAGCAGTTCTTC; CDR3: CASSQGLYNEQFF
V: TRBV10-3; J: TRBJ1-6; D: -; length: 15; size: -; DNA: TGTGCCATCAGTCAGTCCAGCAGGTTGAATTCACCCCTCCACTTT; CDR3: CAISQSSRLNSPLHF
V: TRBV10-3; J: TRBJ2-1; D: TRBD2; length: 17; size: few; DNA: TGTGCCATCAGTGAGTCCCAGGCTAGCGGGGACTACAATGAGCAGTTCTTC; CDR3: CAISESQASGDYNEQFF
V: TRBV9; J: TRBJ2-1; D: -; length: 14; size: -; DNA: TGTGCCAGCAGCCCGAAACTCTCCTACAATGAGCAGTTCTTC; CDR3: CASSPKLSYNEQFF
V: TRBV19; J: TRBJ2-5; D: -; length: 12; size: -; DNA: TGTGCCACTAAGGGGGTTCATGAGACCCAGTACTTC; CDR3: CATKGVHETQYF
V: TRBV13; J: TRBJ1-4; D: -; length: 14; size: -; DNA: TGTGCCAGCAGCTTTGAGCGATTAAATGAAAAACTGTTTTTT; CDR3: CASSFERLNEKLFF
V: TRBV2; J: TRBJ2-4; D: -; length: 12; size: -; DNA: TGTGCCAGCATGGGGGGAAGAGACATTCAGTACTTC; CDR3: CASMGGRDIQYF
V: TRBV29-1; J: TRBJ1-2; D: -; length: 13; size: few; DNA: TGCAGCGTTGGGGGCCATGGGGTCGATGGCTACACCTTC; CDR3: CSVGGHGVDGYTF
V: TRBV18; J: TRBJ1-4; D: -; length: 13; size: -; DNA: TGTGCCAGCTCACCCGGGACTAATGAAAAACTGTTTTTT; CDR3: CASSPGTNEKLFF
V: TRBV19; J: TRBJ2-1; D: -; length: 14; size: -; DNA: TGTGCCAGTAGTATATTAACTAGTGGCAATGAGCAGTTCTTC; CDR3: CASSILTSGNEQFF
V: TRBV11-2; J: TRBJ2-5; D: TRBD1; length: 14; size: -; DNA: TGTGCCAGCAGCGGGACAGCGAGTGTAGAGACCCAGTACTTC; CDR3: CASSGTASVETQYF
V: TRBV7-6; J: TRBJ2-3; D: TRBD2; length: 18; size: -; DNA: TGTGCCAGCAGCTTACTCCCTCGAAGCGGGGGTAGCACAGATACGCAGTATTTT; CDR3: CASSLLPRSGGSTDTQYF
V: TRBV11-2; J: TRBJ2-5; D: TRBD2; length: 13; size: few; DNA: TGTGCCAGCACCGGGGGGAATTTTGAGACCCAGTACTTC; CDR3: CASTGGNFETQYF
V: TRBV6-8; J: TRBJ1-1; D: TRBD1; length: 15; size: -; DNA: TGTGCCAGCCCTCAGCGGGACAGGGGGAACACTGAAGCTTTCTTT; CDR3: CASPQRDRGNTEAFF
V: TRBV2; J: TRBJ1-5; D: -; length: 14; size: -; DNA: TGTGCCAGCAGTGAATTGGCCGACAATCAGCCCCAGCATTTT; CDR3: CASSELADNQPQHF
V: TRBV6-1; J: TRBJ2-2; D: -; length: 14; size: -; DNA: TGTGCCAGCACCTATCGGGCGAACACCGGGGAGCTGTTTTTT; CDR3: CASTYRANTGELFF
V: TRBV7-8; J: TRBJ2-1; D: TRBD1; length: 15; size: -; DNA: TGTGCCAGCAGCTCCACGGGACAGGGCGACAATGAGCAGTTCTTC; CDR3: CASSSTGQGDNEQFF
V: TRBV4-1; J: TRBJ1-1; D: -; length: 15; size: -; DNA: TGCGCCAGCAGCCTCACAGGGTCCGCGGACACTGAAGCTTTCTTT; CDR3: CASSLTGSADTEAFF
V: TRBV12-5; J: TRBJ1-5; D: TRBD1; length: 15; size: -; DNA: TGTGCTAGTGGTTCCGACAGGGGGCTGGGGCAGCCCCAGCATTTT; CDR3: CASGSDRGLGQPQHF
V: TRBV19; J: TRBJ1-6; D: TRBD1; length: 16; size: -; DNA: TGTGCCAGTAGTATAGCCAGACAGGGGCGTAATTCACCCCTCCACTTT; CDR3: CASSIARQGRNSPLHF
V: TRBV6-1; J: TRBJ2-5; D: -; length: 13; size: once; DNA: TGTGCCAGCCGGGAGCCAGGAGGGGAGACCCAGTACTTC; CDR3: CASREPGGETQYF
V: TRBV5-1; J: TRBJ1-2; D: TRBD1; length: 14; size: -; DNA: TGCGCCAGCAGCTTGCAGGGACAGGAGGGGGGCTACCCCTTC; CDR3: CASSLQGQEGGYPF
V: TRBV4-1; J: TRBJ2-7; D: -; length: 14; size: -; DNA: TGCGCCAGCAGCCAAGGCAGGGGGGCCTACGAGCAGTACTTC; CDR3: CASSQGRGAYEQYF
V: TRBV5-4; J: TRBJ2-7; D: TRBD2; length: 14; size: -; DNA: TGTGCCAGCAGCTTGAATCGAGCGGGGGACTTGCAGTACTTC; CDR3: CASSLNRAGDLQYF
V: TRBV19; J: TRBJ1-1; D: TRBD1; length: 13; size: once; DNA: TGTGCCAGTAGTCGGGACAGGGGGACTGAAGCTTTCTTT; CDR3: CASSRDRGTEAFF
V: TRBV5-1; J: TRBJ2-1; D: TRBD2; length: 17; size: -; DNA: TGCGCCAGCAGCACCACACCGGGACTAGCGGCGTACAATGAGCAGTTCTTC; CDR3: CASSTTPGLAAYNEQFF
V: TRBV6-5; J: TRBJ1-1; D: -; length: 12; size: -; DNA: TGTGCCAGCAGTTACTCGTCCTGCGGAGCTTTCTTT; CDR3: CASSYSSCGAFF
V: TRBV5-1; J: TRBJ2-3; D: -; length: 14; size: -; DNA: TGCGCCAGCAGCCCGGGATCCTCGGCAGATACGCAGTATTTT; CDR3: CASSPGSSADTQYF
V: TRBV9; J: TRBJ1-6; D: -; length: 12; size: -; DNA: TGTGCCAGCAGCGCCGGGGGGGGGACCCTCCACTTT; CDR3: CASSAGGGTLHF
V: TRBV11-3; J: TRBJ1-6; D: -; length: 13; size: -; DNA: TGTGCCAGCAGCTTAGACGGGGGGACCTCCCTCCACTTT; CDR3: CASSLDGGTSLHF
V: TRBV7-2; J: TRBJ1-2; D: -; length: 13; size: -; DNA: TGTGCCAGCAGCCAGGGGATCAGCTATGGCTACACCTTC; CDR3: CASSQGISYGYTF
V: TRBV5-8; J: TRBJ2-5; D: -; length: 11; size: -; DNA: TGTGCCAGCAGCCCCGGGACACCCCAGTACTTC; CDR3: CASSPGTPQYF
V: TRBV19; J: TRBJ1-5; D: -; length: 14; size: -; DNA: TGTGCCAGTAGTATCAACAGGAGAAATCAGCCCCAGCATTTT; CDR3: CASSINRRNQPQHF
V: TRBV19; J: TRBJ2-5; D: TRBD1; length: 14; size: -; DNA: TGTGCCAGTAGTAGGACAGGGGCCGGGGAGACCCAGTACTTC; CDR3: CASSRTGAGETQYF
V: TRBV29-1; J: TRBJ2-2; D: -; length: 14; size: -; DNA: TGCAGCGCCCAAAGGACAGTTTTTACCGGGGAGCTGTTTTTT; CDR3: CSAQRTVFTGELFF
V: TRBV5-1; J: TRBJ2-3; D: -; length: 15; size: -; DNA: TGCGCCAGCAGCGGGTATGGGGGCCGCGCAGATACGCAGTATTTT; CDR3: CASSGYGGRADTQYF
V: TRBV27; J: TRBJ2-7; D: TRBD1; length: 13; size: -; DNA: TGTGCCAGCAGTCTTGGACAGGGAGGCGAGCAGTACTTC; CDR3: CASSLGQGGEQYF
V: TRBV11-2; J: TRBJ1-3; D: TRBD1; length: 16; size: -; DNA: TGTGCCAGCAGCTCTAACCAGGGGGAAGGTGGAAACACCATATATTTT; CDR3: CASSSNQGEGGNTIYF
V: TRBV4-1; J: TRBJ2-5; D: TRBD2; length: 15; size: few; DNA: TGCGCCAGCAGCCAATTCCGGGGGGGGCAAGAGACCCAGTACTTC; CDR3: CASSQFRGGQETQYF
V: TRBV5-4; J: TRBJ2-5; D: -; length: 17; size: -; DNA: TGTGCCAGCAGCCCCGGGGCTGGACGGGGGGACATGGAGACCCAGTACTTC; CDR3: CASSPGAGRGDMETQYF